This T cell receptor (beta chain) is from a study of cytomegalovirus exposure and HLA in healthy donors. Study conclusions and caveats: The investigators catalogued 164 TCR beta chains as cytomegalovirus-associated. Some V segments, including TRBV6-2 and TRBV6-3, were excluded as indistinguishable.

CDR3 size: 16 residues. Germline trimming cut 0 bases from V and 4 bases from J; bases unmatched to any gene: 5. Germline V lookup: CDR1 MNHEY, CDR2 SVGAGI. Comments on this clone: Its antigen remains unidentified.

Healthy people donating bone marrow made up the donors. The PCR contained 60 Vbeta and 13 Jbeta primers. Per the original data handling: In a later analysis, the count reached 80 million or so unique TCR beta chains, with around 11 million shared. TCRdb keeps only in-frame clones here, not all; method: immunoSEQ multiplex PCR. D and trimming come from the DNA, and the V and J calls and clone size come from that table. This table holds some 78,000 clones, 80% found once. V usage is TRBV6-5 and J usage is TRBJ2-2, with 7 positions matching TRBD2. The sample comprised PBMCs. The sequence derives from a man in his fifties in good health and CMV-seropositive. CDR3 amino acids: CASSYSRGRGTGELFF. The CDR3 bases are TGTGCCAGCAGTTACTCCCGGGGGAGGGGCACCGGGGAGCTGTTTTTT.